Presented here are 32 T cell receptor beta chains from one specimen sequenced in a study of blood T cell repertoires in COVID-19. Sequencing was performed with immunoSEQ multiplex PCR; in TCRdb, only in-frame clones are kept and a portion is missing. The data contain tens of thousands of clones, about 92% of them seen just once; the ten biggest clones take up under 0.65%. The sample was peripheral blood. The receptors were gathered from a man aged 45-65 years with COVID-19, enrolled during active disease.

The chain links TRBV10-1 to TRBJ2-3; 8 bases are a match to TRBD2. The ends lost 3 bases at V and 1 base at J; junction bases unmatched: 9. Looked up from germline, CDR1 is WNHNN and CDR2 is SYGVQD (reference sequence). CDR3 length: 17 amino acids. CDR3 in amino acids: CASSELLAAKGTDTQYF. In DNA form, the CDR3 reads TGCGCCAGCAGTGAACTACTAGCGGCCAAGGGCACAGATACGCAGTATTTT.

The chain combines TRBV6-4 with TRBJ1-6; D not certain. From germline, CDR1 is MRHNA and CDR2 SNTAGT. The CDR3 consists of 15 residues. Trimming left V 2 bases short and J 13 bases short, with 18 bases between. For the CDR3, the DNA is TGTGCCAGCAGTGACAGAGGAGACGGGTCGTCGCCCCTCCACTTT. It encodes CASSDRGDGSSPLHF.

This clone turned up a few times. A single base separates this from a much larger clone, so it may be a read error. V usage is TRBV24-1 and J usage is TRBJ2-7; 13 nucleotides match TRBD2. Germline V gene sequence: CDR1 KGHDR, CDR2 SFDVKD. V was clipped by 4 bases and J by 2 bases; unmatched bases: 1. The CDR3 length is 15 residues. DNA of the CDR3: TGTGCCACCAGTGAAGGACTAGCGGGAGCCTACGAGCAGTACTTC. Its translation is CATSEGLAGAYEQYF.

CDR3 region: CASSRPGQGNSPLHF. CDR3 bases: TGTGCCAGCAGTCGCCCGGGACAGGGCAATTCACCCCTCCACTTT. J is TRBJ1-6 and V is TRBV6-6, with 9 bases lining up with TRBD1. Trimming cost V 5 bases and J 7 bases; bases outside gene matches: 6. Germline values: CDR1 MNHNY, CDR2 SVGAGI (reference sequence). The CDR3 runs 15 residues.

This clone has just a few counts. The V and J genes are TRBV4-1 and TRBJ1-1; 11 nucleotides agree with TRBD1. The V gene's germline CDR1 is MGHRA and CDR2 YSYEKL. V lost 2 bases to trimming and J lost 4 bases; unmatched junction nucleotides: 12. The length of the CDR3 is 18 residues. The CDR3, as DNA: TGCGCCAGCAGCCAATCGGGGGGACAGGGGGGTCGGAGCACTGAAGCTTTCTTT. Its protein product is CASSQSGGQGGRSTEAFF.

This clone was seen more than once but under ten times. The chain couples TRBV5-6 to TRBJ1-2; D might be TRBD1 (5 bases). Between the trimmed V and J ends, which lost 2 bases and 8 bases, there was a span of 10 bases. The CDR3 is 12 residues long. Per germline, CDR1 SGHDT and CDR2 YYEEEE. The CDR3 protein is CASSFRVSGYTF. CDR3 nucleotide sequence: TGTGCCAGCAGCTTCAGGGTCAGCGGCTACACCTTC. The full variable domain, its missing parts supplied by reference TRBV5-6 and TRBJ1-2, is DAGVTQSPTHLIKTRGQQVTLRCSPKSGHDTVSWYQQALGQGPQFIFQYYEEEERQRGNFPDRFSGHQFPNYSSELNVNALLLGDSALYLCASSFRVSGYTFGSGTRLTVV.

This clone has just a few counts. The rearrangement uses TRBV7-8 and TRBJ2-7, with D possibly TRBD1 on 6 matching bases. V lost 2 bases and J 1 base, leaving 12 bases between the germline ends. The CDR3 loop spans 15 amino acids. Per the germline V gene, CDR1 is SGHVS and CDR2 is FQNEAQ. CDR3 loop: CASSLTYRESYEQYF. In DNA, the CDR3 is TGTGCCAGCAGCTTAACGTACAGGGAATCCTACGAGCAGTACTTC.

J is TRBJ2-4 and V is TRBV20-1; D possibly corresponds to TRBD2 (5 bases). V lost 3 bases and J 6 bases, leaving 6 bases between the germline ends. The CDR3 has 11 amino acids. Germline lookup yields CDR1 DFQATT and CDR2 SNEGSKA (reference sequence). CDR3 residues: CSASRGNIQYF. In nucleotides, the CDR3 is TGCAGTGCTAGCCGGGGAAACATTCAGTACTTC.

The rearrangement uses TRBV30 and TRBJ1-2, with D perhaps TRBD1 (5 bases). The CDR3 has 12 residues. The V and J ends lost 2 bases and 4 bases respectively, with 8 bases between them. Germline lookup yields CDR1 GTSNPN and CDR2 SVGIG (reference sequence). As DNA, the CDR3 is TGTGCCTGGAGTCTGGGGGGCTATGGCTACACCTTC. It is translated as CAWSLGGYGYTF. Full variable domain (missing parts from reference TRBV30 and TRBJ1-2): SQTIHQWPATLVQPVGSPLSLECTVEGTSNPNLYWYRQAAGRGLQLLFYSVGIGQISSEVPQNLSASRPQDRQFILSSKKLLLSDSGFYLCAWSLGGYGYTFGSGTRLTVV.

The J gene is TRBJ1-4, the V gene TRBV4-1, with 10 positions matching TRBD1. The germline gives CDR1 MGHRA, CDR2 YSYEKL. This CDR3 is 16 amino acids long. V lost 1 base, J lost 7 bases, and 6 bases stayed unmatched. This CDR3 reads CASSQGQGARGEKLFF. In DNA form, the CDR3 reads TGCGCCAGCAGCCAAGGACAGGGGGCGCGTGGTGAAAAACTGTTTTTT.

The V and J genes are TRBV9 and TRBJ2-1; a possible D gene is TRBD2 (5 bases). The CDR3 has 14 amino acids. Germline CDR1 reads SGDLS; CDR2 reads YYNGEE. V dropped 4 bases and J dropped 5 bases, with 13 bases sitting between them. CDR3 nucleotide sequence: TGTGCCAGCAGCCCAAAAGGGAGCCACAATGAGCAGTTCTTC. Amino acids: CASSPKGSHNEQFF.

This CDR3 is CASSLGASPLHF. CDR3 in DNA: TGCGCCAGCAGCTTGGGAGCTTCACCCCTCCACTTT. V gene TRBV5-1 combines with J gene TRBJ1-6; D not resolved. The CDR3 consists of 12 residues. The V gene's germline CDR1 is SGHRS and CDR2 YFSETQ. The V gene lost 0 bases and the J gene lost 9 bases, with 4 bases spanning the gap.

The chain is built from TRBV28 and TRBJ1-5, with D possibly TRBD1 on 5 matching bases. The CDR3 is 15 residues long. V was pared by 5 bases and J by 2 bases, with 13 bases between. In germline, CDR1 is MDHEN, CDR2 SYDVKM. DNA for the CDR3: TGTGCCAGCAGTACTGGGGGGGATGGCAATCAGCCCCAGCATTTT. Translating it yields CASSTGGDGNQPQHF.

By share of the sample, this clone is medium-sized. The chain combines TRBV11-2 with TRBJ2-7; D possibly corresponds to TRBD2 (6 bases). The CDR3 has 15 amino acids. The germline V gene has CDR1 SGHAT and CDR2 FQNNGV. With 0 bases removed from V and 5 bases from J, the gap between germline ends came to 14 bases. The CDR3 is CASSLESREFDEQYF. CDR3 coding DNA: TGTGCCAGCAGCTTAGAATCCCGGGAGTTCGACGAGCAGTACTTC.

Only a few counts were recorded for this clone. The chain uses TRBV19 and TRBJ2-7, with a weak D call TRBD2 (5 bases). The V gene's germline CDR1 is LNHDA and CDR2 SQIVND (reference sequence). V was cut by 2 bases and J by 7 bases, with 15 bases left in between. This CDR3 contains 14 residues. The CDR3 region is CASSILPYRGEQYF. The CDR3 nucleotides read TGTGCCAGTAGTATACTTCCCTACAGAGGGGAGCAGTACTTC.

The CDR3 here is CASTLSSGLRNEQYF. The CDR3 coding sequence is TGTGCCAGCACCCTTAGTTCGGGACTACGCAACGAGCAGTACTTC. The genes are TRBV7-9 and TRBJ2-7; 7 bases line up with TRBD2. Germline V gene lookup returns CDR1 SEHNR and CDR2 FQNEAQ (reference sequence). J was trimmed by 5 bases and V by 7 bases; bases with no gene match: 14. This CDR3 spans 15 amino acids.

This chain uses TRBV5-1 with TRBJ2-3; perhaps TRBD2 as D (5 bases). CDR3 length: 15 residues. Germline assignment: CDR1 SGHRS and CDR2 YFSETQ. Deletions cut 0 bases from V and 0 bases from J, with 8 bases between. The CDR3 loop reads CASSLVATSTDTQYF. For the CDR3, the DNA is TGCGCCAGCAGCTTGGTAGCGACTAGCACAGATACGCAGTATTTT.

V is TRBV28 and J is TRBJ2-7; D might be TRBD1 (5 bases). The CDR3 extends over 14 amino acids. Germline CDR1 MDHEN, CDR2 SYDVKM. The V and J ends lost 6 bases and 0 bases respectively, with 12 bases between them. The CDR3 region is CASSTGSSSYEQYF. CDR3 DNA sequence: TGTGCCAGCAGCACAGGTTCGAGCTCCTACGAGCAGTACTTC.

V gene TRBV25-1 combines with J gene TRBJ1-1; TRBD1 agrees at 7 bases. CDR1 is MGHDK, CDR2 SYGVNS, per germline. V lost 8 bases to trimming and J lost 9 bases; unmatched junction nucleotides: 9. The length of the CDR3 is 12 residues. The CDR3 is CASGSRGRKAFF. The CDR3, as DNA: TGTGCCAGCGGTTCGAGGGGGCGGAAAGCTTTCTTT.

The rearrangement uses TRBV29-1 and TRBJ1-4; 8 positions agree with TRBD1. The CDR3 has 13 residues. CDR1 is SQVTM and CDR2 is ANQGSEA in the germline V gene. The V and J ends lost 2 bases and 8 bases, in that order; junction bases with no gene match: 4. The CDR3 sequence is CSVEQGAGEKLFF. As DNA, the CDR3 is TGCAGCGTTGAACAGGGGGCGGGCGAAAAACTGTTTTTT.

This clone appeared a few times. The chain joins TRBV19 to TRBJ2-2, with 7 positions matching TRBD1. This CDR3 is 14 amino acids long. Germline V gene sequence: CDR1 LNHDA, CDR2 SQIVND (reference sequence). The V and J ends lost 6 bases and 4 bases, in that order; junction bases with no gene match: 5. CDR3 protein: CASRRGQSTGELFF. CDR3 nucleotide sequence: TGTGCCAGTAGAAGGGGACAGTCCACCGGGGAGCTGTTTTTT.

The rearrangement links TRBV7-2 to TRBJ2-5; D gene ambiguous. Germline V gene data show CDR1 as SGHTA and CDR2 as FQGNSA. This CDR3 has 13 residues. The ends were cut back, 5 bases at V and 1 base at J, with 8 bases in the middle. CDR3 bases: TGTGCCAGCAGCACACGAATCCAAGAGACCCAGTACTTC. As protein: CASSTRIQETQYF.

The chain has TRBV5-1 and TRBJ2-2; TRBD1 might be the D (6 bases). Germline CDR1 SGHRS, CDR2 YFSETQ. The CDR3 length is 14 residues. V was trimmed by 2 bases and J by 5 bases, leaving 10 bases between them. The CDR3 loop is CASSFTTGTGELFF. In DNA, the CDR3 is TGCGCCAGCAGCTTTACTACAGGGACCGGGGAGCTGTTTTTT.

The V gene is TRBV2, the J gene TRBJ1-2; no definite D call. Germline V lookup: CDR1 SNHLY, CDR2 FYNNEI. The CDR3 has 14 amino acids. The V gene lost 6 bases and the J gene lost 8 bases, with 19 bases spanning the gap. The CDR3 DNA reads TGTGCCAGCAGCCATCCGACCAGACGGGAGGGCTACACCTTC. This translates into CASSHPTRREGYTF.

J is TRBJ1-2 and V is TRBV5-1; 9 bases fit TRBD1. V was clipped by 0 bases and J by 7 bases; unmatched bases: 4. CDR1 SGHRS and CDR2 YFSETQ come from the germline V gene. The CDR3 totals 14 residues. The chain's CDR3 is CASSLDTGGLGYTF. CDR3 in DNA: TGCGCCAGCAGCTTGGATACAGGGGGCCTTGGCTACACCTTC.

The rearrangement joins TRBV12-3 or TRBV12-4 to TRBJ2-7, with TRBD2 as a possible D gene (5 bases). The CDR3 is 13 residues long. Trimming took off 6 bases at V and 5 bases at J, with 14 bases between the two ends. CDR3 nucleotide sequence: TGTGCCAGCAGCATACGGGGTCTTCACGAGCAGTACTTC. As protein: CASSIRGLHEQYF.

The genes are TRBV30 and TRBJ1-6; D uncertain. The CDR3 has 13 residues. Between the trimmed V and J ends, which lost 0 bases and 8 bases, there was a span of 8 bases. Germline V gene data show CDR1 as GTSNPN and CDR2 as SVGIG (reference sequence). In DNA, the CDR3 is TGTGCCTGGAGTGTCCAAGAGGATTCACCCCTCCACTTT. Translation gives CAWSVQEDSPLHF.

The V gene is TRBV4-1, the J gene TRBJ2-1; a possible D gene is TRBD2 (5 bases). V lost 1 base and J lost 3, with 13 bases in between. CDR1 is MGHRA and CDR2 is YSYEKL in the germline V gene. This CDR3 is built from 16 residues. CDR3 bases: TGCGCCAGCAGCCAAGTAGCGCAGGTGATCTACAATGAGCAGTTCTTC. This encodes CASSQVAQVIYNEQFF.

J is TRBJ1-2 and V is TRBV5-5, with TRBD1 matching over 7 bases. The germline gives CDR1 SGHKS, CDR2 YYEKEE (reference sequence). The V and J ends lost 1 base and 1 base, in that order; junction bases with no gene match: 7. The CDR3 is 16 amino acids. The DNA of the CDR3 is TGTGCCAGCAGCTTGCAAGGAGGGGGCGTTAACTATGGCTACACCTTC. Its protein product is CASSLQGGGVNYGYTF.

Only a few counts were recorded for this clone. V gene TRBV5-1 combines with J gene TRBJ2-7; TRBD1 is a possible D gene (5 bases). This CDR3 comprises 13 residues. The V gene lost 0 bases and the J gene lost 5 bases, with 9 bases spanning the gap. CDR1 and CDR2 (germline): SGHRS, YFSETQ. In DNA, the CDR3 is TGCGCCAGCAGCTTGGTCGGCAGGGACGAGCAGTACTTC. This sequence encodes CASSLVGRDEQYF. Complete variable domain (other parts from reference TRBV5-1 and TRBJ2-7): KAGVTQTPRYLIKTRGQQVTLSCSPISGHRSVSWYQQTPGQGLQFLFEYFSETQRNKGNFPGRFSGRQFSNSRSEMNVSTLELGDSALYLCASSLVGRDEQYFGPGTRLTVT.

The gene calls are TRBV7-2 and TRBJ1-2, with a possible D match to TRBD1 (6 bases). This CDR3 region has 13 residues. V gave up 8 bases and J gave up 4 bases, with 14 bases separating them. Per germline, CDR1 SGHTA and CDR2 FQGNSA. CDR3 nucleotides: TGTGCCAGCGGCCTGGACAGCACCTATGGCTACACCTTC. It codes for CASGLDSTYGYTF.

The V gene is TRBV24-1, the J gene TRBJ2-1; the D is unclear. The CDR3 runs 13 residues. CDR1 is KGHDR and CDR2 is SFDVKD in the germline V gene. The V gene lost 4 bases and the J gene lost 3 bases, with 6 bases spanning the gap. The CDR3 protein is CATSENYYNEQFF. The CDR3 coding sequence is TGTGCCACCAGTGAAAACTACTACAATGAGCAGTTCTTC.